This entry describes one T cell receptor beta chain. The antigen is unknown. CDR3 length: 14 residues. V was clipped by 5 bases and J by 3 bases; unmatched bases: 7. The data derive from a study of T-cell memory formation after mild COVID-19. Across the whole study: TCR clusters showed largely donor specificity. General study findings and limits: The second-wave clones peaking on day 37 were not confirmed as SARS-CoV-2-specific.

MiXCR was run by TCRdb on the 5' RACE reads, yielding one entry per CDR3 protein. The data contain 450,000 or so distinct CDR3 sequences, about 23% of them singletons. The rearrangement joins TRBV12-3 or TRBV12-4 to TRBJ2-7, with 7 bases that match TRBD1. The sequenced material came from PBMCs or a T cell subset sorted from them (not recorded which). This receptor was taken from an adult woman who had mild COVID-19 (a few samples of this study predate the infection). Cell type and time point are not known. This chain's CDR3 is CASSPRQGNYEQYF. CDR3 sequence (DNA): TGTGCCAGCAGTCCAAGACAGGGTAACTACGAGCAGTACTTC.